The clone carrying this TCR beta chain was found many times. The data belong to a study of CD8 T cells in ankylosing spondylitis. The authors made TCR beta libraries by quantitative 5'-RACE with molecular barcodes. From the 5' RACE reads, TCRdb called clonotypes with MiXCR, one entry per CDR3 protein. This table holds 150,000 to 200,000 distinct CDR3 sequences, roughly 13% found once. The V gene lost 7 bases and the J gene lost 6 bases, with 10 bases spanning the gap. Germline-derived CDR1 and CDR2 are MNHEY and SVGAGI. The CDR3 spans 12 residues. The sample comprised blood, either unsorted or a sorted T cell fraction (not recorded which). This receptor was identified in a female donor with ankylosing spondylitis or in good health (not recorded which). This chain connects TRBV6-5 to TRBJ1-5; D is unclear. In DNA, the CDR3 is TGTGCCAGCACCACCCGGGGTCAGCCCCAGCATTTT. It yields the protein CASTTRGQPQHF.